The 14 T cell receptor beta chains below come from one sample, sequenced in a study of blood T cell repertoires in COVID-19. Assay: immunoSEQ multiplex PCR; the TCRdb copy retains only in-frame clones and omits some. Of fewer than 200,000 clones in the sample, roughly 86% were seen once. Material: peripheral blood. The receptors were gathered from a man aged 40-50 years who had recovered from COVID-19.

J is TRBJ1-2 and V is TRBV11-3; 7 bases align to TRBD1. The CDR3 contains 15 residues. The J segment lost 3 bases and the V segment lost 5 bases, leaving 9 bases of the junction unmatched. Per the germline V gene, CDR1 is SGHNT and CDR2 is YENEEA. The DNA of the CDR3 is TGTGCCAGCAGCGGAAGAGGACAGGTCGACTATGGCTACACCTTC. The encoded protein is CASSGRGQVDYGYTF.

The chain carries TRBV7-3 and TRBJ2-3; 10 bases fit TRBD1. V lost 4 bases, J lost 6 bases, and 7 bases stayed unmatched. Germline CDR1 reads SGHTA; CDR2 reads FQGTGA. CDR3 length: 15 amino acids. CDR3 in amino acids: CASSSTGGGGDTQYF. CDR3 in DNA: TGTGCCAGCAGCTCGACAGGGGGCGGAGGGGATACGCAGTATTTT.

The chain couples TRBV30 to TRBJ2-5; D may be TRBD1 (6 bases). Trimming left V 7 bases short and J 6 bases short, with 15 bases between. Germline V lookup: CDR1 GTSNPN, CDR2 SVGIG (reference sequence). The CDR3 loop spans 12 amino acids. The CDR3 loop reads CALRQDAQTQYF. Written as DNA, the CDR3 is TGTGCCTTACGACAGGACGCGCAGACCCAGTACTTC.

This clone showed up just once. The chain recombines TRBV7-2 with TRBJ1-5; D might be TRBD1 (6 bases). The germline V and J ends were trimmed by 5 bases and 7 bases, with 18 bases remaining between them. Germline CDR1 is SGHTA and CDR2 is FQGNSA. This CDR3 spans 15 amino acids. CDR3 region: CASSPVGTSGQPQHF. CDR3 coding DNA: TGTGCCAGCAGCCCGGTGGGGACATCTGGGCAGCCCCAGCATTTT. Full variable domain (outside the CDR3, taken from reference TRBV7-2 and TRBJ1-5): GAGVSQSPSNKVTEKGKDVELRCDPISGHTALYWYRQSLGQGLEFLIYFQGNSAPDKSGLPSDRFSAERTGGSVSTLTIQRTQQEDSAVYLCASSPVGTSGQPQHFGDGTRLSIL.

There are many counts of this clone. V is TRBV6-6 and J is TRBJ2-7, with D perhaps TRBD1 (5 bases). Trimming shortened V by 8 bases and J by 2 bases, and 22 bases separated the two germline ends. The CDR3 sequence is 16 residues long. In germline, CDR1 is MNHNY, CDR2 SVGAGI (reference sequence). The CDR3 DNA reads TGTGCCAGCCCCCGCCAGTTGGGCAGGGTAACCTACGAGCAGTACTTC. Protein: CASPRQLGRVTYEQYF.

This sequence joins TRBV4-1 and TRBJ2-7, with 10 bases fitting TRBD1. The CDR3 runs to 14 residues. J lost 2 bases, V lost 4 bases, and 2 bases had no gene match. Germline loops: CDR1 MGHRA, CDR2 YSYEKL. The CDR3 DNA is TGCGCCAGCAGCCCCGGACAGGGGGCCTACGAGCAGTACTTC. It is translated as CASSPGQGAYEQYF.

J is TRBJ2-2 and V is TRBV3-1 (or the pseudogene TRBV3-2), with 7 bases identical to TRBD1. Germline loops: CDR1 LGHDT, CDR2 YNNKEL (reference sequence). Losses at the gene ends were 3 bases for V and 6 bases for J; bases not matched to a gene: 1. This CDR3 is 13 amino acids long. The CDR3 DNA reads as TGTGCCAGCAGCCAGGGACAGCCCGGGGAGCTGTTTTTT. This encodes CASSQGQPGELFF.

The chain carries TRBV18 and TRBJ2-7, with 9 bases that match TRBD1. This CDR3 is built from 14 residues. Germline CDR1 and CDR2: KGHSH and LQKENI. V trimming: 5 bases; J trimming: 6 bases; junction bases outside the gene matches: 8. The CDR3 sequence is CASSSPGQGFEQYF. CDR3 DNA: TGTGCCAGCTCATCTCCGGGACAGGGTTTCGAGCAGTACTTC. Filled out from reference TRBV18 and TRBJ2-7, the complete variable domain reads NAGVMQNPRHLVRRRGQEARLRCSPMKGHSHVYWYRQLPEEGLKFMVYLQKENIIDESGMPKERFSAEFPKEGPSILRIQQVVRGDSAAYFCASSSPGQGFEQYFGPGTRLTVT.

This chain links TRBV30 with TRBJ2-4; D gene unclear. Trimming took off 2 bases at V and 1 base at J, with 6 bases between the two ends. The V gene's germline CDR1 is GTSNPN and CDR2 SVGIG (reference sequence). This CDR3 contains 13 residues. The chain's CDR3 is CAWSSLAKNIQYF. The CDR3 nucleotides are TGTGCCTGGAGTTCTTTGGCCAAAAACATTCAGTACTTC.

This CDR3 reads CASRRESMHTEAFF. CDR3 nucleotides: TGTGCCAGCAGGAGGGAGTCGATGCACACTGAAGCTTTCTTT. The rearrangement joins TRBV27 to TRBJ1-1; D remains ambiguous. From germline, CDR1 is MNHEY and CDR2 SMNVEV (reference sequence). The CDR3 sequence is 14 residues long. V dropped 6 bases and J dropped 3 bases, with 14 bases sitting between them.

This chain uses TRBV24-1 with TRBJ1-2; the D is unclear. Germline V gives CDR1 KGHDR, CDR2 SFDVKD. Deletions cut 3 bases from V and 2 bases from J, with 3 bases between. The CDR3 totals 12 residues. DNA of the CDR3: TGTGCCACCAGTGATACAAACTATGGCTACACCTTC. Its translation: CATSDTNYGYTF.

The chain joins TRBV6-5 to TRBJ1-3; tentatively, D is TRBD1 (6 bases). Germline CDR1 and CDR2: MNHEY and SVGAGI. V lost 8 bases, J lost 0 bases, and 11 bases lay in between. The CDR3 is 14 amino acids. CDR3 nucleotide sequence: TGTGCCAGCGGGACCAGGGGCTCTGGAAACACCATATATTTT. Its protein product is CASGTRGSGNTIYF.

The chain links TRBV4-2 to TRBJ2-5; 7 nucleotides match TRBD1. The CDR3 has 14 residues. The V and J ends lost 4 bases and 1 base, in that order; junction bases with no gene match: 3. The germline V gene encodes CDR1 LGHNA and CDR2 YNFKEQ. The CDR3 sequence is CASSPRDSQETQYF. The CDR3 nucleotides read TGTGCCAGCAGCCCAAGGGACAGCCAAGAGACCCAGTACTTC.

The chain couples TRBV10-3 to TRBJ1-6; D may be TRBD1 (5 bases). V dropped 8 bases and J dropped 5 bases, with 13 bases sitting between them. This CDR3 is built from 14 residues. The germline gives CDR1 ENHRY, CDR2 SYGVKD. The CDR3 protein is CAISPARDNSPLHF. In DNA form, the CDR3 reads TGTGCCATCTCTCCCGCCAGGGATAATTCACCCCTCCACTTT.